Listed here are 19 T cell receptor beta chains from one sample, sequenced in a study of molecular identifiers for immune sequencing clone quantification. TCRdb re-derived calls from the PCR reads in MiXCR, one entry per CDR3 protein. The profile shows fewer than 350,000 distinct CDR3 sequences, 24% of them singletons. The sequencing input was naive CD8+ T cells from blood, with Jurkat cell RNA spiked in. Subset given: FACS-sorted CD8+CD4-CCR7+CD45RA+ naive T cells. All receptors derive from a human donor in good health. Some libraries in this study had Jurkat cell RNA spiked in.

Regarding this clonotype: This may be a read error: a much more frequent sequence differs by one nucleotide. V gene TRBV28 combines with J gene TRBJ2-7, with D unclear. The CDR3 contains 12 residues. In germline, CDR1 is MDHEN, CDR2 SYDVKM. CDR3 coding DNA: TGTGCCAGCAGTTTTAACTCCTACGCGCAGTACTTC. Its translation: CASSFNSYAQYF.

This clonotype showed up many times. The chain is built from TRBV6-5 and TRBJ1-3; D is possibly TRBD1 (5 bases). Germline assignment: CDR1 MNHEY and CDR2 SVGAGI. The CDR3 consists of 16 residues. Trimming pared 5 bases from V and 2 bases from J, leaving 16 bases between. The CDR3 DNA follows: TGTGCCAGCAGTCCAAACCGGGGGACCACTGGAAACACCATATATTTT. Amino acid sequence: CASSPNRGTTGNTIYF.

This clonotype was seen more than once but under ten times. The J gene is TRBJ2-5, the V gene TRBV27, with TRBD2 matching over 7 bases. There are 15 residues in the CDR3. Trimming took 6 bases from V and 2 from J; bases not matched to a gene: 9. The germline gives CDR1 MNHEY, CDR2 SMNVEV (reference sequence). CDR3 region: CASRPLLAAQETQYF. CDR3 nucleotides: TGTGCCAGCAGACCCCTCCTAGCGGCACAAGAGACCCAGTACTTC.

This clonotype came up many times. V usage is TRBV13 and J usage is TRBJ1-1; D might be TRBD1 (6 bases). Germline values: CDR1 PRHDT, CDR2 FYEKMQ (reference sequence). The V gene lost 3 bases and the J gene lost 1 base, with 12 bases spanning the gap. This CDR3 has 15 amino acids. The DNA for the CDR3 is TGTGCCAGCAGCTTCACAGGGAGTCGGAACACTGAAGCTTTCTTT. As protein: CASSFTGSRNTEAFF.

On this clonotype itself: The germline gene is not matched at one end of the junction; a read error may be the cause. In DNA, the CDR3 is TGTGCCAGCAGCTTATTTGACAGCTCCTACGCGCAGTACTTC. The encoded protein is CASSLFDSSYAQYF. The gene calls are TRBV7-2 and TRBJ2-7; D might be TRBD1 (5 bases). Germline CDR1 is SGHTA and CDR2 is FQGNSA. The CDR3 spans 14 residues.

This chain uses TRBV12-3 or TRBV12-4 with TRBJ2-7, with 12 bases that match TRBD1. V lost 3 bases and J lost 5; bases outside the gene matches: 8. This CDR3 has 16 amino acids. CDR3 residues: CASSFSSGQGANEQYF. The DNA for the CDR3 is TGTGCCAGCAGTTTTTCTTCGGGACAGGGGGCGAACGAGCAGTACTTC.

In its sample, this clonotype was seen a few times. The V and J genes are TRBV7-9 and TRBJ2-1; 7 bases fit TRBD2. There are 17 residues in the CDR3. CDR1 SEHNR and CDR2 FQNEAQ come from the germline V gene (reference sequence). The J segment lost 3 bases and the V segment lost 5 bases, leaving 13 bases of the junction unmatched. In DNA, the CDR3 is TGTGCCAGCAGCCCCTCCCTTGCGGGAGATAACTACAATGAGCAGTTCTTC. Translated, it gives CASSPSLAGDNYNEQFF.

This clonotype was counted only a few times. The J gene is TRBJ2-7, the V gene TRBV27, with D perhaps TRBD1 or TRBD2 (5 bases each). This CDR3 has 13 residues. From germline, CDR1 is MNHEY and CDR2 SMNVEV (reference sequence). Trimming shortened V by 3 bases and J by 5 bases, and 11 bases separated the two germline ends. The CDR3 loop is CASSLVGVDEQYF. The CDR3 nucleotides are TGTGCCAGCAGTTTGGTGGGGGTCGACGAGCAGTACTTC.

V usage is TRBV7-2 and J usage is TRBJ2-7, with D maybe TRBD2 (7 bases). The CDR3 runs to 15 residues. V was cut by 0 bases and J by 3 bases, with 12 bases left in between. Germline loops: CDR1 SGHTA, CDR2 FQGNSA. CDR3 sequence reads: CASSLAGGPGYEQYF. CDR3 DNA: TGTGCCAGCAGCTTAGCGGGGGGGCCTGGCTACGAGCAGTACTTC.

The chain employs TRBV5-1 and TRBJ2-5; D remains ambiguous. V was cut by 0 bases and J by 7 bases, with 7 bases left in between. The germline V gene has CDR1 SGHRS and CDR2 YFSETQ. The CDR3 is 12 amino acids. CDR3: CASSLETGTQYF. As DNA, the CDR3 is TGCGCCAGCAGCTTGGAGACGGGGACCCAGTACTTC.

At least ten counts were recorded for this clonotype. V gene TRBV29-1 combines with J gene TRBJ1-1, with no clear D. The CDR3 loop spans 13 amino acids. V lost 2 bases and J 11 bases, leaving 18 bases between the germline ends. CDR1 SQVTM and CDR2 ANQGSEA come from the germline V gene. For the CDR3, the DNA is TGCAGCGTTGAACTGCGAATTAACGACGTGGCTTTCTTT. Translating it yields CSVELRINDVAFF.

This clonotype turned up a few times. This chain links TRBV27 with TRBJ2-7, with 10 positions matching TRBD2. With V trimmed by 6 bases and J by 1 base, 9 bases remained unmatched. The CDR3 is 16 amino acids. Germline V lookup: CDR1 MNHEY, CDR2 SMNVEV (reference sequence). DNA of the CDR3: TGTGCCAGCAGACTCAGATTAGCGGGAGGTTCCTACGAGCAGTACTTC. Encoded protein: CASRLRLAGGSYEQYF.

With regard to this clonotype: A read error may be the cause here, since a much bigger clone is one base away. CDR3 loop: CASSLVASVGAFSGANVLTF. CDR3 in DNA: TGTGCCAGCAGCTTAGTGGCGTCGGTGGGCGCCTTCTCTGGGGCCAACGTCCTGACTTTC. V and J are TRBV7-2 and TRBJ2-6; D is unclear. Trimming removed 1 base at V and 0 bases at J, with 19 bases between. Looked up from germline, CDR1 is SGHTA and CDR2 is FQGNSA. The CDR3 runs to 20 residues.

In this sample, this clonotype turned up a few times. Here the CDR3 reads CASGLEGSGTPYTDTQYF. The CDR3 coding sequence is TGTGCCAGCGGTTTAGAGGGTAGCGGGACGCCTTACACAGATACGCAGTATTTT. The chain is built from TRBV9 and TRBJ2-3; TRBD2 aligns across 8 bases. Losses at the gene ends were 7 bases for V and 2 bases for J; bases not matched to a gene: 18. Germline CDR1 and CDR2: SGDLS and YYNGEE. The CDR3 has 18 residues. The complete variable domain, with remaining parts taken from reference TRBV9 and TRBJ2-3, reads DSGVTQTPKHLITATGQRVTLRCSPRSGDLSVYWYQQSLDQGLQFLIQYYNGEERAKGNILERFSAQQFPDLHSELNLSSLELGDSALYFCASGLEGSGTPYTDTQYFGPGTRLTVL.

This rearrangement joins TRBV28 to TRBJ2-1; the D is unclear. CDR3 length: 13 residues. Germline CDR1 is MDHEN and CDR2 is SYDVKM. Trimming took 1 base from V and 11 from J, leaving 12 bases between them. Here the CDR3 DNA reads TGTGCCAGCAGTTTATTTCCCCAGGAGCAGCAGTTCTTC. Encoded protein: CASSLFPQEQQFF. Full variable domain (remainder filled in from reference TRBV28 and TRBJ2-1): DVKVTQSSRYLVKRTGEKVFLECVQDMDHENMFWYRQDPGLGLRLIYFSYDVKMKEKGDIPEGYSVSREKKERFSLILESASTNQTSMYLCASSLFPQEQQFFGPGTRLTVL.

This clonotype was counted at least ten times. The J gene is TRBJ1-5, the V gene TRBV2, with 7 bases matching TRBD1. The CDR3 contains 16 residues. V shed 3 bases, J shed 0 bases, and the junction held 5 bases outside the gene matches. Germline V gene lookup returns CDR1 SNHLY and CDR2 FYNNEI. DNA for the CDR3: TGTGCCAGCAGTGAGACAGGGTTCGATAGCAATCAGCCCCAGCATTTT. Translating gives CASSETGFDSNQPQHF. Full variable domain (missing parts from reference TRBV2 and TRBJ1-5): EPEVTQTPSHQVTQMGQEVILRCVPISNHLYFYWYRQILGQKVEFLVSFYNNEISEKSEIFDDQFSVERPDGSNFTLKIRSTKLEDSAMYFCASSETGFDSNQPQHFGDGTRLSIL.

The chain combines TRBV6-2 or TRBV6-3 with TRBJ1-6; perhaps TRBD1 as D (5 bases). CDR1 is MNHEY, CDR2 SVGEGT, per germline. This CDR3 comprises 15 residues. V was shortened by 6 bases and J by 3 bases, with 12 bases between the two germline ends. The CDR3 here is CASRIGHSYNSPLHF. The CDR3 nucleotides read TGTGCCAGCAGGATAGGACACAGCTATAATTCACCCCTCCACTTT.

This clonotype was seen more than once but under ten times. This chain joins TRBV7-9 and TRBJ2-3; 10 bases fit TRBD1. The junction had 8 bases not matched to a gene; V was cut back by 5 bases and J by 0 bases. In germline, CDR1 is SEHNR, CDR2 FQNEAQ (reference sequence). CDR3 length: 17 residues. The CDR3 loop reads CASSERTGGLSTDTQYF. The CDR3 bases are TGTGCCAGCAGCGAGAGGACAGGGGGGCTTAGCACAGATACGCAGTATTTT.

This clonotype was found a few times. The rearrangement uses TRBV20-1 and TRBJ2-7; a weak D match, TRBD1 (5 bases). The CDR3 is 13 amino acids. The V gene lost 0 bases and the J gene lost 5 bases, with 11 bases spanning the gap. Germline V gene lookup returns CDR1 DFQATT and CDR2 SNEGSKA (reference sequence). CDR3 sequence: CSARDYPGHEQYF. CDR3 nucleotide sequence: TGCAGTGCTAGAGATTACCCAGGGCACGAGCAGTACTTC.